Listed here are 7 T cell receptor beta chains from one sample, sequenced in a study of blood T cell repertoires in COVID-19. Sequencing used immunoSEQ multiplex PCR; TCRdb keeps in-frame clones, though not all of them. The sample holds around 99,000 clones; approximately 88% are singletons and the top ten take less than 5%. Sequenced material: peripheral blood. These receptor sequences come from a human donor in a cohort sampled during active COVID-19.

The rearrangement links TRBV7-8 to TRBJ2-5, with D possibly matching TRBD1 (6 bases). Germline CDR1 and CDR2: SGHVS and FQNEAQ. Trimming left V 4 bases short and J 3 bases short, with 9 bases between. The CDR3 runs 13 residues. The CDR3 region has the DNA TGTGCCAGCAGCTCGGGACAAAAAGAGACCCAGTACTTC. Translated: CASSSGQKETQYF.

CDR3 DNA: TGTGCCAGCAGTTACTTAAACACCGGGGAGCTGTTTTTT. Translated, it gives CASSYLNTGELFF. The chain joins TRBV6-2 or TRBV6-3 to TRBJ2-2; D ambiguous. The CDR3 loop spans 13 amino acids. Germline V gene sequence: CDR1 MNHEY, CDR2 SVGEGT. Deletions cut 1 base from V and 2 bases from J, with 2 bases between.

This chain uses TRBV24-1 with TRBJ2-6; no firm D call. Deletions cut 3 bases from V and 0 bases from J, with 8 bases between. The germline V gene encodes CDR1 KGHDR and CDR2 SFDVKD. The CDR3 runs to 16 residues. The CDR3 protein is CATSDQARSGANVLTF. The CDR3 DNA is TGTGCCACCAGTGATCAGGCCCGCTCTGGGGCCAACGTCCTGACTTTC.

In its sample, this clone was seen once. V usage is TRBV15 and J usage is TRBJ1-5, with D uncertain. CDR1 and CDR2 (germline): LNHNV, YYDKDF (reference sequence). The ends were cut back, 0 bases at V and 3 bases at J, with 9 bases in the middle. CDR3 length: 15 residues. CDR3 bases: TGTGCCACCAGCAGAGATCGTCAGTTCAATCAGCCCCAGCATTTT. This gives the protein CATSRDRQFNQPQHF.

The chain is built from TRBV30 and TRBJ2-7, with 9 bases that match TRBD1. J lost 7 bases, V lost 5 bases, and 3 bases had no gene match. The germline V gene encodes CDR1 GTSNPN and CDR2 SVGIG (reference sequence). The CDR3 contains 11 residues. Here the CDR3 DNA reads TGTGCCTGGGGGGGGACAGGGGAGCAGTACTTC. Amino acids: CAWGGTGEQYF. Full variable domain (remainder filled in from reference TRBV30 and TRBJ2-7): SQTIHQWPATLVQPVGSPLSLECTVEGTSNPNLYWYRQAAGRGLQLLFYSVGIGQISSEVPQNLSASRPQDRQFILSSKKLLLSDSGFYLCAWGGTGEQYFGPGTRLTVT.

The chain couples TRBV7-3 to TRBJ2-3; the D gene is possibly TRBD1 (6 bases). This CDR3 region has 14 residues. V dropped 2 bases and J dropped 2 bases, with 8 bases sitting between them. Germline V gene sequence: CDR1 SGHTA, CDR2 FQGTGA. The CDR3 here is CASSLGTTTDTQYF. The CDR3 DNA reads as TGTGCCAGCAGCTTAGGGACAACCACAGATACGCAGTATTTT. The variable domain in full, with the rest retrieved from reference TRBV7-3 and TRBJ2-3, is GAGVSQTPSNKVTEKGKYVELRCDPISGHTALYWYRQSLGQGPEFLIYFQGTGAADDSGLPNDRFFAVRPEGSVSTLKIQRTERGDSAVYLCASSLGTTTDTQYFGPGTRLTVL.

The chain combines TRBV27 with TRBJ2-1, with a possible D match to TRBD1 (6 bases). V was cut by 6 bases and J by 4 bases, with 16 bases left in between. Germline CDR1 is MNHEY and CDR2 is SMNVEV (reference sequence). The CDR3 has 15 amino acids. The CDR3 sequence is CASRKGQSHYNEQFF. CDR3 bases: TGTGCCAGCAGAAAAGGACAGTCTCATTACAATGAGCAGTTCTTC.